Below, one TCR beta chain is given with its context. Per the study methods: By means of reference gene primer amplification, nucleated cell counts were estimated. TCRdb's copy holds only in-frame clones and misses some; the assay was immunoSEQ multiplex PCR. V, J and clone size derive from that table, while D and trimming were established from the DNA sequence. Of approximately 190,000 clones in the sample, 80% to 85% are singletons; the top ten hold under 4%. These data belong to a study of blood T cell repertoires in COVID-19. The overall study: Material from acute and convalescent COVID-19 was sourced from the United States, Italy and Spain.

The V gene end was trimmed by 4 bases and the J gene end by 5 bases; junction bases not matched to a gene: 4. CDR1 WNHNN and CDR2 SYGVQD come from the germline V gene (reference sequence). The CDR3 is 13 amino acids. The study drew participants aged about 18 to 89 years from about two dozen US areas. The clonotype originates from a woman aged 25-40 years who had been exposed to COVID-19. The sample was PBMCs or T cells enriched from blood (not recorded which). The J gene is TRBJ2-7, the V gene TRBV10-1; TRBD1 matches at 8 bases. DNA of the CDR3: TGCGCCAGCAGTGCAGGGGGCTTCCACGAGCAGTACTTC. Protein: CASSAGGFHEQYF.